The 16 T cell receptor beta chains in this list originate from one sample, sequenced in a study of long-term antiretroviral therapy in people with HIV. Version v3.0 of the immunoSEQ assay ran at survey level. TCRdb keeps only in-frame clones here, not all; method: immunoSEQ multiplex PCR. The sample carries some 16,000 clones, 85% recorded once. The sample here was unsorted PBMCs, taken 0.5 years after starting antiretroviral therapy. The receptors were sampled from a woman aged 40 to 49 with HIV.

In DNA form, the CDR3 reads TGTGCCAGCAGTTCGGGGGGGTGGTCCACTGAAGCTTTCTTT. Its protein is CASSSGGWSTEAFF. The V gene is TRBV27, the J gene TRBJ1-1, with D perhaps matching TRBD1 (5 bases). The V and J ends lost 4 bases and 4 bases respectively, with 13 bases between them. The CDR3 runs to 14 residues. Germline lookup yields CDR1 MNHEY and CDR2 SMNVEV (reference sequence).

This chain uses TRBV7-3 with TRBJ1-3; D perhaps matches TRBD1 (5 bases). CDR1 is SGHTA and CDR2 is FQGTGA in the germline V gene. Trimming left V 5 bases short and J 9 bases short, with 14 bases between. The CDR3 spans 13 residues. Here the CDR3 DNA reads TGTGCCAGCAGCCCCCTCGGGGGAGGCACCATATATTTT. Its translation: CASSPLGGGTIYF.

The chain couples TRBV2 to TRBJ1-1; D may be TRBD1 (6 bases). V was clipped by 1 base and J by 1 base, with 13 bases between them. Per the germline V gene, CDR1 is SNHLY and CDR2 is FYNNEI. The CDR3 covers 16 residues. The CDR3 DNA sequence: TGTGCCAGCAGTGAAGATAGGGGGGCTCGGAACACTGAAGCTTTCTTT. This translates into CASSEDRGARNTEAFF.

The rearrangement links TRBV9 to TRBJ2-7; tentatively, D is TRBD2 (5 bases). Trimming took 0 bases from V and 5 from J, leaving 12 bases between them. CDR3 length: 14 residues. In germline, CDR1 is SGDLS, CDR2 YYNGEE. CDR3 amino acids: CASSVAGSGNEQYF. CDR3 in DNA: TGTGCCAGCAGCGTAGCGGGATCTGGGAACGAGCAGTACTTC. Looking up the rest from reference TRBV9 and TRBJ2-7 gives the full variable domain: DSGVTQTPKHLITATGQRVTLRCSPRSGDLSVYWYQQSLDQGLQFLIQYYNGEERAKGNILERFSAQQFPDLHSELNLSSLELGDSALYFCASSVAGSGNEQYFGPGTRLTVT.

The chain couples TRBV19 to TRBJ1-1, with a tentative D call TRBD1 (6 bases). The CDR3 length is 13 residues. Germline V CDR1 and CDR2: LNHDA, SQIVND (reference sequence). Deletions cut 8 bases from V and 3 bases from J, with 13 bases between. The CDR3 spells CASCEQGYTEAFF. CDR3 coding DNA: TGTGCCAGTTGCGAACAGGGATACACTGAAGCTTTCTTT.

This clone was seen more than once but under ten times. V gene TRBV5-4 combines with J gene TRBJ1-1; tentative D call: TRBD1 (5 bases). The CDR3 length is 13 residues. With 3 bases removed from V and 10 bases from J, the gap between germline ends came to 16 bases. Germline CDR1 is SGHNT and CDR2 is YYREEE (reference sequence). CDR3 protein: CASSCERGRGAFF. The CDR3, as DNA: TGTGCCAGCAGCTGCGAAAGGGGCCGTGGAGCTTTCTTT. Full variable domain (rest looked up from reference TRBV5-4 and TRBJ1-1): ETGVTQSPTHLIKTRGQQVTLRCSSQSGHNTVSWYQQALGQGPQFIFQYYREEENGRGNFPPRFSGLQFPNYSSELNVNALELDDSALYLCASSCERGRGAFFGQGTRLTVV.

This chain joins TRBV14 and TRBJ1-2; D gene unclear. Germline-derived CDR1 and CDR2 are SGHDN and FVKESK. Trimming removed 3 bases from V and 2 bases from J, with 7 bases in between. The CDR3 sequence is 13 residues long. CDR3 amino acids: CASSQSLNYGYTF. DNA for the CDR3: TGTGCCAGCAGCCAGAGCCTAAACTATGGCTACACCTTC.

There are a few counts of this clone. V usage is TRBV5-4 and J usage is TRBJ2-7; D not certain. The CDR3 has 12 residues. Trimming cost V 4 bases and J 1 base, with 6 bases left between them. Germline V lookup: CDR1 SGHNT, CDR2 YYREEE (reference sequence). CDR3 region: CASSDGSYEQYF. The CDR3 DNA sequence: TGTGCCAGCAGCGACGGATCCTACGAGCAGTACTTC.

The chain joins TRBV19 to TRBJ2-2; 7 nucleotides agree with TRBD2. The CDR3 is made up of 16 amino acids. V lost 2 bases and J lost 2; bases outside the gene matches: 5. Per germline, CDR1 LNHDA and CDR2 SQIVND (reference sequence). CDR3 DNA sequence: TGTGCCAGTAGTATAATGGGCGGGAGAAACACCGGGGAGCTGTTTTTT. As protein: CASSIMGGRNTGELFF.

The chain links TRBV28 to TRBJ2-7; TRBD2 matches 8 bases. With V trimmed by 6 bases and J by 4 bases, 5 bases remained unmatched. The CDR3 spans 13 residues. Germline loops: CDR1 MDHEN, CDR2 SYDVKM. CDR3 sequence (DNA): TGTGCCAGCAGGTGGACTAGCAGGTACGAGCAGTACTTC. Protein sequence: CASRWTSRYEQYF.

This clone was picked up a small number of times. The V call is TRBV9, the J call TRBJ2-7; either TRBD1 or TRBD2 may fit D (5 bases each). The length of the CDR3 is 12 residues. V gave up 4 bases and J gave up 7 bases, with 12 bases separating them. The germline CDR1 and CDR2 sequences are SGDLS and YYNGEE. As DNA, the CDR3 is TGTGCCAGCAGCCCACATGAGGGGGAGCAGTACTTC. Translating gives CASSPHEGEQYF.

The chain joins TRBV19 to TRBJ2-6, with D hard to call. Trimming left V 6 bases short and J 4 bases short, with 16 bases between. This CDR3 region has 16 residues. CDR1 and CDR2 (germline): LNHDA, SQIVND (reference sequence). CDR3 in amino acids: CASSHVAGRGANVLTF. The CDR3 nucleotides are TGTGCCAGTAGCCACGTGGCAGGAAGGGGGGCCAACGTCCTGACTTTC. The full variable domain, rest sourced from reference TRBV19 and TRBJ2-6, is DGGITQSPKYLFRKEGQNVTLSCEQNLNHDAMYWYRQDPGQGLRLIYYSQIVNDFQKGDIAEGYSVSREKKESFPLTVTSAQKNPTAFYLCASSHVAGRGANVLTFGAGSRLTVL.

The V and J genes are TRBV28 and TRBJ1-3; tentatively, D is TRBD1 (5 bases). The germline V gene has CDR1 MDHEN and CDR2 SYDVKM. The CDR3 totals 11 residues. Between the trimmed V and J ends, which lost 6 bases and 9 bases, there was a span of 9 bases. CDR3 protein: CASSLGVTIYF. The DNA for the CDR3 is TGTGCCAGCAGCTTGGGGGTCACCATATATTTT.

V is TRBV7-2 and J is TRBJ1-1; the D gene is possibly TRBD1 (6 bases). Deletions cut 1 base from V and 5 bases from J, with 11 bases between. The CDR3 length is 14 residues. Germline CDR1 is SGHTA and CDR2 is FQGNSA. The CDR3 bases are TGTGCCAGCAGCTTAGGAGGGGGGGTAACTGAAGCTTTCTTT. It codes for CASSLGGGVTEAFF.

This chain connects TRBV5-1 to TRBJ2-7; D remains unclear. This CDR3 region has 14 residues. The germline V gene has CDR1 SGHRS and CDR2 YFSETQ. V lost 3 bases and J 4 bases, leaving 14 bases between the germline ends. The CDR3 DNA reads TGCGCCAGCAGCTCTTCGCGGCAGACATACGAGCAGTACTTC. Protein sequence: CASSSSRQTYEQYF.

The chain has TRBV27 and TRBJ1-5, with a weak D call TRBD1 (6 bases). The germline CDR1 and CDR2 sequences are MNHEY and SMNVEV (reference sequence). V was trimmed by 2 bases and J by 4 bases, leaving 6 bases between them. This CDR3 has 13 residues. CDR3 coding DNA: TGTGCCAGCAGTTTAAGGGGGAATCAGCCCCAGCATTTT. It translates to CASSLRGNQPQHF.